The sequence of this T cell receptor beta chain was determined in a study of shared clonotypes between healthy human individuals. The repertoire was sequenced with immunoSEQ multiplex PCR; TCRdb's copy has only in-frame clones and lacks some. The profile covers around 1.9 million clones, with just over 90% appearing a single time and roughly 1.7% taken by the ten largest. On this clone: What it binds is unknown. Other nucleotide sequences in the sample specify the same CDR3.

Trimming took off 1 base at V and 3 bases at J, with 7 bases between the two ends. The CDR3 has 13 residues. The germline gives CDR1 SGHTA, CDR2 FQGNSA. CD8 cells regarded as naive lacked CD45RO, were positively chosen for CCR7, and omitted terminally differentiated effector memory CD45RA+ cells. Donors, healthy HIV-negative adults, lacked recent acute infections or vaccinations. Study-wide results and limits: Naive subsets, compared against memory subsets, generally had larger estimated richness values. Inspection by rarefaction showed sorted-subset sequencing to be incomplete despite large depth. Generation probabilities were higher for clonotypes shared across all four sorted-subset donors than for unshared ones.

Sequencing was performed on naive CD8+ T cells from PBMCs. This clonotype was sampled from a man aged 18 to 30 in good health. Some clones in this sample may be carry-over from other donors' samples. The chain links TRBV7-2 to TRBJ2-7; D is uncertain. CDR3 protein: CASSLGLSYEQYF. In DNA form, the CDR3 reads TGTGCCAGCAGCTTAGGGCTCAGCTACGAGCAGTACTTC.